This TCR beta chain was captured in a study of control samples from healthy donors and cancer patients. Germline V gene sequence: CDR1 MNHEY, CDR2 SVGAGI. Trimming at V came to 2 bases and at J to 8 bases, leaving 7 bases not matched to a gene. This CDR3 comprises 15 residues. Using immunoSEQ multiplex PCR, the repertoire was profiled, and TCRdb retains in-frame clones only, with some absent. The table shows about 95,000 clones, with roughly 90% occurring only once. This clonotype originated in an older woman in good health. V gene TRBV6-5 combines with J gene TRBJ1-2; 11 bases fit TRBD1. The sample comprised blood. CDR3 loop: CASSYRTGGRWGYTF. The CDR3 DNA is TGTGCCAGCAGTTACCGGACAGGGGGCCGCTGGGGCTACACCTTC.